The source of this T cell receptor beta chain is a study of control samples from healthy donors and cancer patients. TCRdb's table, derived via immunoSEQ multiplex PCR, lists solely in-frame clones and lacks some. The sample contains around 92,000 clones, roughly four fifths of which appear only once. Germline values: CDR1 GTSNPN, CDR2 SVGIG (reference sequence). V shed 6 bases and J shed 2 bases, with 20 bases lying between them. CDR3 length: 15 residues. The receptor's source is a man aged 60 to 75 in good health. Specimen: blood. This chain joins TRBV30 and TRBJ2-7, with D unclear. Here the CDR3 DNA reads TGTGCCTGCACACCCCCCGGCAGGTCCACCTACGAGCAGTACTTC. Amino acid sequence: CACTPPGRSTYEQYF.